This T cell receptor (beta chain) stems from a study of cytomegalovirus exposure and HLA in healthy donors. Points from the study as a whole: Common viral pathogens seemed to be connected with several of the most significant clusters, according to a later analysis.

This clone appeared a few times. The antigen remains undetermined. The PCR employed 60 Vbeta primers together with 13 Jbeta primers. TCRdb's table, derived via immunoSEQ multiplex PCR, lists solely in-frame clones and lacks some. The top ten clones hold about 5% of a sample with around 100,000 clones, around 10% of them seen once. The receptor comes from a man aged 35 to 55 in good health and CMV-seropositive. Sequenced: PBMCs.

The DNA of the CDR3 is TGTGCCAGCAGTTTATCTACCGGGAGCTACTCCTACGAGCAGTACTTC. Protein: CASSLSTGSYSYEQYF. The chain is built from TRBV27 and TRBJ2-7, with D possibly matching TRBD2 (6 bases). The CDR3 length is 16 residues. Looked up from germline, CDR1 is MNHEY and CDR2 is SMNVEV (reference sequence). The ends were cut back, 0 bases at V and 0 bases at J, with 12 bases in the middle.